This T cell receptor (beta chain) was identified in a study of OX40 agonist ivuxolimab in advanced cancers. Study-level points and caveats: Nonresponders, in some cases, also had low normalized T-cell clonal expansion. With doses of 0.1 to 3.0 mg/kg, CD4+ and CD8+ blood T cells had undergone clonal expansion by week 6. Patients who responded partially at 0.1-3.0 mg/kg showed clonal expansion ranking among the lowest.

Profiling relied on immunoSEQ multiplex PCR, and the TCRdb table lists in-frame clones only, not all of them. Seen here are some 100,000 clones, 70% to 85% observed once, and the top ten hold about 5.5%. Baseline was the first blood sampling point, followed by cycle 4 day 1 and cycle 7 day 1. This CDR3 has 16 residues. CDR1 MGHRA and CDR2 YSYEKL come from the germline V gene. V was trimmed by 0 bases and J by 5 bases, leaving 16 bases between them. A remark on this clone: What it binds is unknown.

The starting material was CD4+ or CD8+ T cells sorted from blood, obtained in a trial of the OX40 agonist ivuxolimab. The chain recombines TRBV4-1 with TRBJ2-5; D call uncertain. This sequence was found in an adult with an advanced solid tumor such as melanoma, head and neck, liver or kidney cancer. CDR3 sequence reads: CASSQDSVPPLETQYF. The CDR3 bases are TGCGCCAGCAGCCAAGATTCCGTCCCTCCTTTGGAGACCCAGTACTTC.